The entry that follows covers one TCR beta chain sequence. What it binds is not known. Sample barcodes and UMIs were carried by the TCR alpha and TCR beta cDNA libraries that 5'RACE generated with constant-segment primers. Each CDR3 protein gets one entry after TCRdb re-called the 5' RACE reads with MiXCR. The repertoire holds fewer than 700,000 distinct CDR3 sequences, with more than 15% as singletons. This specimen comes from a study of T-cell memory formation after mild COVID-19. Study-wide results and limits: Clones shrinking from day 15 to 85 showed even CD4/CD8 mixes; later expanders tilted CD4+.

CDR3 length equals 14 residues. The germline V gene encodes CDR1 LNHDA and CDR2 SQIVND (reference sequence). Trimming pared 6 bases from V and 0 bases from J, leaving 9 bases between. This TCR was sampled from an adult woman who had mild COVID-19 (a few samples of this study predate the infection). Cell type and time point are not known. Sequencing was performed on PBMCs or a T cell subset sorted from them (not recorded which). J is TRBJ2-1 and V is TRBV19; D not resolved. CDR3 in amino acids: CASSRKSSYNEQFF. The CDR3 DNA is TGTGCCAGTAGCCGGAAAAGCTCCTACAATGAGCAGTTCTTC.